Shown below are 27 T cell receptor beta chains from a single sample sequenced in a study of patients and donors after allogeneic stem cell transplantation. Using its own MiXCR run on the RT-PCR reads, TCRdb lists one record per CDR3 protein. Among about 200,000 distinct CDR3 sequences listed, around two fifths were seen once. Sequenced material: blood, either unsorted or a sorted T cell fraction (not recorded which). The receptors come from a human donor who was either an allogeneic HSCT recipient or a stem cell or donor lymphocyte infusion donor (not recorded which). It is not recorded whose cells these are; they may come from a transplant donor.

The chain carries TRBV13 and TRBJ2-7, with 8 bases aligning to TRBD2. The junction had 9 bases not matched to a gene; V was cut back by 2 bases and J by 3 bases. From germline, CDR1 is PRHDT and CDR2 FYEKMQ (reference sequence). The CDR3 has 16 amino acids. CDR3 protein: CASSLSGGGHDYEQYF. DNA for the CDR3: TGTGCCAGCAGCTTAAGCGGGGGCGGACACGACTACGAGCAGTACTTC.

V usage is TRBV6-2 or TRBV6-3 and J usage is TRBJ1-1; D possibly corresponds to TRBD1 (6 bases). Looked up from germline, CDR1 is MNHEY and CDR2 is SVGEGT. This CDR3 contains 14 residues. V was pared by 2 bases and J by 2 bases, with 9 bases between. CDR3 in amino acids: CASSYGGRNTEAFF. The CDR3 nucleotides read TGTGCCAGCAGTTACGGGGGCCGCAACACTGAAGCTTTCTTT.

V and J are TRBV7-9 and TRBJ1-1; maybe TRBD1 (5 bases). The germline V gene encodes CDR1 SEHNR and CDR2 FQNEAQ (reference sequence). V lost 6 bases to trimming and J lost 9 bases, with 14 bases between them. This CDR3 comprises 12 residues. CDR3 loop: CASRAGTPKAFF. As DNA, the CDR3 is TGTGCCAGCAGGGCCGGGACGCCGAAAGCTTTCTTT.

The CDR3 DNA sequence: TGTGCTAGTGCCCCTCGGAGAACTGAAGCTTTCTTT. Protein sequence: CASAPRRTEAFF. V gene TRBV12-5 combines with J gene TRBJ1-1, with D uncertain. The CDR3 covers 12 residues. From germline, CDR1 is LGHNT and CDR2 FRNRAP. Trimming shortened V by 7 bases and J by 5 bases, and 11 bases separated the two germline ends. The full variable domain, with the rest looked up from reference TRBV12-5 and TRBJ1-1, is DARVTQTPRHKVTEMGQEVTMRCQPILGHNTVFWYRQTMMQGLELLAYFRNRAPLDDSGMPKDRFSAEMPDATLATLKIQPSEPRDSAVYFCASAPRRTEAFFGQGTRLTVV.

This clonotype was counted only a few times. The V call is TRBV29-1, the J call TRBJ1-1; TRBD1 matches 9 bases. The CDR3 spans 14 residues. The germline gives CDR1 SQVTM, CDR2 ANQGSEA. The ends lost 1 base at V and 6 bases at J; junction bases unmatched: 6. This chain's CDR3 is CSVEVIGQGSEAFF. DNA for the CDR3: TGCAGCGTTGAAGTGATAGGACAGGGGTCTGAAGCTTTCTTT. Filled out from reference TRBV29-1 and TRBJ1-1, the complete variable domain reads SAVISQKPSRDICQRGTSLTIQCQVDSQVTMMFWYRQQPGQSLTLIATANQGSEATYESGFVIDKFPISRPNLTFSTLTVSNMSPEDSSIYLCSVEVIGQGSEAFFGQGTRLTVV.

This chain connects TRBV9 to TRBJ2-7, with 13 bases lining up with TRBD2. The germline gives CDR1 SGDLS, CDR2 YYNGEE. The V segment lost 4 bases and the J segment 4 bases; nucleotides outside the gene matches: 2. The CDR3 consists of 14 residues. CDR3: CASSQGLAGYEQYF. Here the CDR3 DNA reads TGTGCCAGCAGCCAGGGACTAGCGGGATACGAGCAGTACTTC.

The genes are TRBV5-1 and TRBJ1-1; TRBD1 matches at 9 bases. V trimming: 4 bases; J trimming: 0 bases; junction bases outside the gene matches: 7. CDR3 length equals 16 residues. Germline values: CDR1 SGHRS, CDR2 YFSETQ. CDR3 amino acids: CASSLGQGYMNTEAFF. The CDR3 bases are TGCGCCAGCAGCCTGGGACAGGGTTACATGAACACTGAAGCTTTCTTT. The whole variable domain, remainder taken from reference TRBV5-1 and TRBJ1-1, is KAGVTQTPRYLIKTRGQQVTLSCSPISGHRSVSWYQQTPGQGLQFLFEYFSETQRNKGNFPGRFSGRQFSNSRSEMNVSTLELGDSALYLCASSLGQGYMNTEAFFGQGTRLTVV.

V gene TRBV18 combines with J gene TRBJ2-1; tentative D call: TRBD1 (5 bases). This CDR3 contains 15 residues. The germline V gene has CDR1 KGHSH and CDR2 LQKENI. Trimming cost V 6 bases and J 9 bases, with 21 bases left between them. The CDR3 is CASSPLLGQGTEQFF. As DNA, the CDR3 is TGTGCCAGCTCGCCCCTTTTGGGCCAGGGAACTGAGCAGTTCTTC.

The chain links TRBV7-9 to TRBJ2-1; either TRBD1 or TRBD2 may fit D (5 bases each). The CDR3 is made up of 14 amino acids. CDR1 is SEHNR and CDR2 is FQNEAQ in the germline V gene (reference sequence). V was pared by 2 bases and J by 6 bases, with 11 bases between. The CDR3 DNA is TGTGCCAGCAGCTTAATGAGGGACGGCAATGAGCAGTTCTTC. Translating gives CASSLMRDGNEQFF.

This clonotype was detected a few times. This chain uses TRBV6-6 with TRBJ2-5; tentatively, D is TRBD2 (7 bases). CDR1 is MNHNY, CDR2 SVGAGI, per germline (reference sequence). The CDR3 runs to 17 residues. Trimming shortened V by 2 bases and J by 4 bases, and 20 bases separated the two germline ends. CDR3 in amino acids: CASSYALAAKGGETQYF. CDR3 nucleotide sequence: TGTGCCAGCAGTTACGCCCTAGCGGCAAAAGGGGGAGAGACCCAGTACTTC.

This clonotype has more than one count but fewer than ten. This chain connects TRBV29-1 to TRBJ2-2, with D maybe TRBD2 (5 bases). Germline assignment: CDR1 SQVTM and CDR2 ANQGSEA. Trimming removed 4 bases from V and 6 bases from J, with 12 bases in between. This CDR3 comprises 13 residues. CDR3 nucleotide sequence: TGCAGCGTTGGCCCAGGCGGGCCCGGGGAGCTGTTTTTT. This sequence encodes CSVGPGGPGELFF.

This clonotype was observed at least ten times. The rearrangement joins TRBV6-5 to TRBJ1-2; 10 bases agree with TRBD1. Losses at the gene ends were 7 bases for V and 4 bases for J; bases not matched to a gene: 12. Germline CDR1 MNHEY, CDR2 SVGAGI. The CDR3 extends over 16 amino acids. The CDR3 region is CASTRVTGTGVYGYTF. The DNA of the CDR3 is TGTGCCAGCACCCGTGTTACCGGGACAGGGGTCTATGGCTACACCTTC.

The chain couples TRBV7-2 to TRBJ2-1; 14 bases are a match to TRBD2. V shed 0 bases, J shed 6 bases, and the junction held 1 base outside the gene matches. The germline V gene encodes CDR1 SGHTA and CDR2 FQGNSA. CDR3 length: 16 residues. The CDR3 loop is CASSLAGTSGSNEQFF. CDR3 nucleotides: TGTGCCAGCAGCTTAGCCGGGACTAGCGGGAGCAATGAGCAGTTCTTC.

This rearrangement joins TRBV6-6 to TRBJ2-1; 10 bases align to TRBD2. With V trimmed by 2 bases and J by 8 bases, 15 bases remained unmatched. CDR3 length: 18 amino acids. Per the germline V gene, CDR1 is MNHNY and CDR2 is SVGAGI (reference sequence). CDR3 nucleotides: TGTGCCAGCAGTTACAGGGGGCGCAGAGCGGGAGGGCCGGATGAGCAGTTCTTC. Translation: CASSYRGRRAGGPDEQFF.

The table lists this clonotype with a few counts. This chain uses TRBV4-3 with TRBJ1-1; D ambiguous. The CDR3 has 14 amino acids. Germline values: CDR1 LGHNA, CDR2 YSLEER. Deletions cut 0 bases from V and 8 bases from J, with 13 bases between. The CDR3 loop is CASSQDEWAREAFF. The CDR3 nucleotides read TGCGCCAGCAGCCAAGACGAGTGGGCGAGGGAAGCTTTCTTT.

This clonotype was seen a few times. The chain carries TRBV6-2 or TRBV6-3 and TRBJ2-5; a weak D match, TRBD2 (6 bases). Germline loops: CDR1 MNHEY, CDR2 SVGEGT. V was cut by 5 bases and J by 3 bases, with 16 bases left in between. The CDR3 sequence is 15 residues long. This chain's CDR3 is CASSTSGLTEETQYF. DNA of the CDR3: TGTGCCAGCAGTACCTCGGGACTGACGGAAGAGACCCAGTACTTC.

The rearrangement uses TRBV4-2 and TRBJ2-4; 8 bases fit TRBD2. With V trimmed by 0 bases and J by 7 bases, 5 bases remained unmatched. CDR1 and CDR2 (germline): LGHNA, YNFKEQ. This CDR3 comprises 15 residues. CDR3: CASSQEGSGNNIQYF. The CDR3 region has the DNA TGTGCCAGCAGCCAAGAAGGTAGCGGGAATAACATTCAGTACTTC.

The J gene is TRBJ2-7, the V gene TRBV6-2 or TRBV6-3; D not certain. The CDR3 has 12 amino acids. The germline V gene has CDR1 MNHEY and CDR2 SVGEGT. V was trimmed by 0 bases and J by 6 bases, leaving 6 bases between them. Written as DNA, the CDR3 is TGTGCCAGCAGTTACTCGCTCCGCGAGCAGTACTTC. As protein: CASSYSLREQYF.

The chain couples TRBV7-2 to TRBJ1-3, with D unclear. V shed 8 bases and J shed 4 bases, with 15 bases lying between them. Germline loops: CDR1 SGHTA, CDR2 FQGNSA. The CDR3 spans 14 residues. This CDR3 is CASSLPEVGNTIYF. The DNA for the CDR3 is TGTGCCAGCTCCCTTCCCGAGGTGGGAAACACCATATATTTT.

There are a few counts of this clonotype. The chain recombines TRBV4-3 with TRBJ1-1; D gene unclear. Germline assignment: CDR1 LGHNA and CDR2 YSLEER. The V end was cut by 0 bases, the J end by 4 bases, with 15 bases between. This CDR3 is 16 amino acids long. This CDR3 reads CASSQDRSLLTTEAFF. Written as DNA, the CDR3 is TGCGCCAGCAGCCAAGACCGAAGCCTTTTGACCACTGAAGCTTTCTTT.

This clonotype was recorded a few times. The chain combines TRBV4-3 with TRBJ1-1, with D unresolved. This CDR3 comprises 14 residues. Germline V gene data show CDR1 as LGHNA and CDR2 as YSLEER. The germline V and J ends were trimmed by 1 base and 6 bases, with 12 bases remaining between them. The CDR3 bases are TGCGCCAGCAGCCAAGTTGGGGTTGGGGCTGAAGCTTTCTTT. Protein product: CASSQVGVGAEAFF.

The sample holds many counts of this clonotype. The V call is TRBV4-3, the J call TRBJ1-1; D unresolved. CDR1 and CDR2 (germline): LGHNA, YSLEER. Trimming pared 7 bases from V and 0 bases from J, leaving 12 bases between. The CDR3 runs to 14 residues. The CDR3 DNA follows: TGCGCCAGCACCCCGGGGAACCTGAACACTGAAGCTTTCTTT. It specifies CASTPGNLNTEAFF.

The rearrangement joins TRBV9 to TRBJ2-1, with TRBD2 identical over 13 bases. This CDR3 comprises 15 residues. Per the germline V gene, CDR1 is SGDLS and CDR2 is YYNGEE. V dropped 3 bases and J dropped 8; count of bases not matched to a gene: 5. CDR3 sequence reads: CASSDTSGRAYEQFF. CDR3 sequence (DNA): TGTGCCAGCAGCGACACTAGCGGGAGGGCCTATGAGCAGTTCTTC.

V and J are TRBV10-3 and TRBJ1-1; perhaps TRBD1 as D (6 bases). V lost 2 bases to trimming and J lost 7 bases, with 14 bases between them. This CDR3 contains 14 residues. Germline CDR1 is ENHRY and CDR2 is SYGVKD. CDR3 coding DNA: TGTGCCATCAGTGAGCCCCCAGGGGACGGTGAAGCTTTCTTT. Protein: CAISEPPGDGEAFF.

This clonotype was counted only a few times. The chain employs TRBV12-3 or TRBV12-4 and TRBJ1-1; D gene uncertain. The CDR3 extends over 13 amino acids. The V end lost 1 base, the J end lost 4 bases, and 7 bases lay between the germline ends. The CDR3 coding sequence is TGTGCCAGCAGTTTAGGACCGGCCACTGAAGCTTTCTTT. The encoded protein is CASSLGPATEAFF.

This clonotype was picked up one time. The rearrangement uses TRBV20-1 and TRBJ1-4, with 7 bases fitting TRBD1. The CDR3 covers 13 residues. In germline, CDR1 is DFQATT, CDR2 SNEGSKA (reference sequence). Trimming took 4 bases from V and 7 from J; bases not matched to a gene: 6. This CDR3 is CSAKTGLIEKLFF. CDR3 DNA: TGCAGTGCTAAGACAGGGCTGATTGAAAAACTGTTTTTT.

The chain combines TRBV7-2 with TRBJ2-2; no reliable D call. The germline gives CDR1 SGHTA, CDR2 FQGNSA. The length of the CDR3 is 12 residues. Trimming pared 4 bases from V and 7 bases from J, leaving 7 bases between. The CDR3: CASSSRLGELFF. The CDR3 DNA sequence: TGTGCCAGCAGCTCGAGACTCGGGGAGCTGTTTTTT.